The 9 T cell receptor beta chains in this list originate from one sample, sequenced in a study of CD8 T cells in ankylosing spondylitis. Study-level points and caveats: Characteristic of ankylosing spondylitis blood, it appeared, was a TCR beta motif comprising about 8 highly homologous variants.

These TCRs' antigens remain unknown. A single record per CDR3 protein comes from TCRdb applying MiXCR to the 5' RACE reads. The table has roughly 350,000 distinct CDR3 sequences, roughly 8% seen once; the top ten hold more than 12%. The sequencing sample was made of blood, either unsorted or a sorted T cell fraction (not recorded which). These receptor sequences come from a male donor with ankylosing spondylitis.

CDR3 sequence reads: CASSKGATQGASQPQHF. The CDR3 nucleotides read TGTGCCAGCAGTAAGGGGGCGACGCAGGGGGCTTCTCAGCCCCAGCATTTT. This chain links TRBV12-3 or TRBV12-4 with TRBJ1-5; 8 nucleotides line up with TRBD1. Germline trimming cut 5 bases from V and 6 bases from J; bases unmatched to any gene: 15. The CDR3 extends over 17 amino acids.

This clonotype came up many times. The rearrangement links TRBV29-1 to TRBJ2-7; TRBD2 matches at 7 bases. This CDR3 has 13 amino acids. Germline V lookup: CDR1 SQVTM, CDR2 ANQGSEA. After removal of 5 bases from V and 0 bases from J, the junction contained 4 bases not matched to a gene. CDR3 coding DNA: TGCAGCGTTACCCCTAGCGGCTCCTACGAGCAGTACTTC. Translated, it gives CSVTPSGSYEQYF.

This clonotype was picked up a small number of times. The CDR3 coding sequence is TGTGCCATCAGACAGGCTAACTACGAGCAGTACTTC. Protein sequence: CAIRQANYEQYF. The chain uses TRBV10-3 and TRBJ2-7, with D possibly TRBD1 on 5 matching bases. Germline CDR1 reads ENHRY; CDR2 reads SYGVKD. This CDR3 has 12 residues. V was shortened by 6 bases and J by 3 bases, with 9 bases between the two germline ends.

This clonotype has ten or more counts. The chain recombines TRBV4-3 with TRBJ1-2, with a weak D call TRBD1 (5 bases). With 4 bases removed from V and 3 bases from J, the gap between germline ends came to 18 bases. Germline CDR1 is LGHNA and CDR2 is YSLEER. The CDR3 extends over 16 amino acids. The CDR3 region is CASSREVGTVDYGYTF. CDR3 bases: TGCGCCAGCAGCCGCGAGGTGGGGACGGTTGACTATGGCTACACCTTC.

The table lists this clonotype with a few counts. This rearrangement joins TRBV20-1 to TRBJ2-7; maybe TRBD2 (6 bases). Germline V gives CDR1 DFQATT, CDR2 SNEGSKA (reference sequence). This CDR3 region has 14 residues. V was clipped by 3 bases and J by 4 bases, with 16 bases between them. This chain's CDR3 is CSASSTGLRYEQYF. DNA of the CDR3: TGCAGTGCTAGTTCCACGGGACTCAGATACGAGCAGTACTTC.

V and J are TRBV10-2 and TRBJ2-7; TRBD2 agrees at 7 bases. There are 12 residues in the CDR3. CDR1 WSHSY and CDR2 SAAADI come from the germline V gene. After removal of 4 bases from V and 3 bases from J, the junction contained 0 bases not matched to a gene. CDR3 bases: TGCGCCAGCAGTGGGGGGGGCTACGAGCAGTACTTC. Translated: CASSGGGYEQYF.

This clonotype came up a few times. The chain has TRBV27 and TRBJ2-7, with TRBD2 identical over 10 bases. Trimming removed 4 bases from V and 2 bases from J; junction bases left unmatched: 5. Germline V gene lookup returns CDR1 MNHEY and CDR2 SMNVEV (reference sequence). This CDR3 is built from 15 residues. The CDR3 DNA sequence: TGTGCCAGCAGTTACCTAGCGGGAGTTACCTACGAGCAGTACTTC. It codes for CASSYLAGVTYEQYF.

This clonotype came up many times. This sequence joins TRBV4-1 and TRBJ2-1, with 12 bases lining up with TRBD2. V was clipped by 6 bases and J by 6 bases; unmatched bases: 9. The CDR3 loop spans 16 amino acids. From germline, CDR1 is MGHRA and CDR2 YSYEKL. This CDR3 is CASRMSLAGGRNEQFF. The CDR3 coding sequence is TGCGCCAGCAGGATGTCCCTAGCGGGAGGGCGCAATGAGCAGTTCTTC.

This clonotype was observed a few times. V is TRBV12-3 or TRBV12-4 and J is TRBJ1-2; 9 nucleotides line up with TRBD1. The CDR3 loop spans 16 amino acids. The J segment lost 2 bases and the V segment lost 6 bases, leaving 10 bases of the junction unmatched. CDR3 sequence: CASSESQGARNYGYTF. CDR3 coding DNA: TGTGCCAGCAGCGAATCACAGGGGGCAAGGAACTATGGCTACACCTTC.